This T cell receptor beta chain was captured by sequencing in a study of blood T cell repertoires in COVID-19. As for the study in general: The samples span acute and convalescent COVID-19 from the United States, Italy and Spain. T cells, B-cell-depleted T cells, or PBMCs supplied cDNA or gDNA.

V dropped 10 bases and J dropped 1 base, with 17 bases sitting between them. The germline CDR1 and CDR2 sequences are SGHDT and YYEEEE. The CDR3 totals 14 residues. In the source study's methods: Amplification of reference gene primers provided the estimated nucleated cell counts. Clones were read by immunoSEQ multiplex PCR, and TCRdb kept only the in-frame ones, dropping some. V, J and clone size were drawn from that table, and D and trimming were deduced from the DNA. Of roughly 150,000 clones in the sample, approximately 90% were seen once. Material: peripheral blood. The sequence derives from a woman older than 75 with acute or convalescent COVID-19. V is TRBV5-6 and J is TRBJ1-1, with a possible D match to TRBD1 (5 bases). The CDR3 loop reads CAERGIWANTEAFF. Here the CDR3 DNA reads TGTGCCGAGCGGGGGATATGGGCGAACACTGAAGCTTTCTTT.